Each of the 8 T cell receptor beta chains below was sequenced from the same sample in a study of response to subunit inactivated influenza vaccine. TCRdb re-called the RT-PCR reads through MiXCR, storing one row per CDR3 protein. The sample contains 650,000 to 800,000 distinct CDR3 sequences, more than 11% of which appear only once. This sample comprised PBMCs from blood, obtained approximately 15 days before vaccination. These receptors were obtained from a man in his fifties who received an inactivated influenza vaccine.

This chain links TRBV6-5 with TRBJ2-3; 7 bases are shared with TRBD2. This CDR3 region has 16 residues. Germline V gene data show CDR1 as MNHEY and CDR2 as SVGAGI. V lost 3 bases to trimming and J lost 0 bases; unmatched junction nucleotides: 6. As DNA, the CDR3 is TGTGCCAGCAGTTATTCCGGGAGGCCGAGCACAGATACGCAGTATTTT. Translation gives CASSYSGRPSTDTQYF.

Points on this clonotype: Its ends do not fully match the called genes, so a read error is possible. The chain couples TRBV24-1 to TRBJ2-2; D is unresolved. Germline-derived CDR1 and CDR2 are KGHDR and SFDVKD. The CDR3 is made up of 13 amino acids. The CDR3 region has the DNA TGTGCCTCCAGTGACCCCAACGTGAGGGAGCTGTTTTTT. Its translation: CASSDPNVRELFF.

On this clonotype itself: Given a much more abundant clone one base away, this may be a read error. The rearrangement joins TRBV5-1 to TRBJ1-5, with D perhaps matching TRBD1 (6 bases). CDR1 and CDR2 (germline): SGHRS, YFSETQ. CDR3 size: 15 residues. The CDR3 sequence is CACSSDTGSNQPQHF. The CDR3 DNA is TGCGCCTGCAGCTCCGATACAGGGAGCAATCAGCCCCAGCATTTT. Full variable domain (missing parts from reference TRBV5-1 and TRBJ1-5): KAGVTQTPRYLIKTRGQQVTLSCSPISGHRSVSWYQQTPGQGLQFLFEYFSETQRNKGNFPGRFSGRQFSNSRSEMNVSTLELGDSALYLCACSSDTGSNQPQHFGDGTRLSIL.

In this sample, this clonotype turned up a few times. The rearrangement joins TRBV12-3 or TRBV12-4 to TRBJ2-7; D perhaps matches TRBD1 (5 bases). The V gene lost 4 bases and the J gene lost 6 bases, with 22 bases spanning the gap. This CDR3 is built from 16 residues. CDR3 amino acids: CASSSLGLAGSGEQYF. The CDR3 coding sequence is TGTGCCAGCAGTTCCCTCGGATTGGCAGGGTCTGGCGAGCAGTACTTC.

At least ten counts were recorded for this clonotype. The chain carries TRBV6-5 and TRBJ1-4; possible D gene TRBD1, 5 bases. Trimming shortened V by 0 bases and J by 8 bases, and 13 bases separated the two germline ends. The CDR3 sequence is 15 residues long. Germline CDR1 MNHEY, CDR2 SVGAGI. CDR3 sequence reads: CASSYSGQGSEKLFF. CDR3 sequence (DNA): TGTGCCAGCAGTTACTCCGGCCAGGGCAGCGAAAAACTGTTTTTT.

In its sample, this clonotype was seen many times. The chain uses TRBV5-1 and TRBJ2-2; no reliable D call. CDR3 length: 13 amino acids. Between the trimmed V and J ends, which lost 0 bases and 3 bases, there was a span of 3 bases. Germline CDR1 is SGHRS and CDR2 is YFSETQ. CDR3 amino acids: CASSLGYTGELFF. CDR3 coding DNA: TGCGCCAGCAGCTTGGGGTACACCGGGGAGCTGTTTTTT.

Only a few counts were recorded for this clonotype. The rearrangement links TRBV29-1 to TRBJ2-7; D is ambiguous. The V gene lost 0 bases and the J gene lost 6 bases, with 6 bases spanning the gap. Looked up from germline, CDR1 is SQVTM and CDR2 is ANQGSEA. CDR3 length: 11 residues. This chain's CDR3 is CSVEDISEQYF. CDR3 DNA sequence: TGCAGCGTTGAAGATATAAGCGAGCAGTACTTC.

In its sample, this clonotype was seen a few times. The chain couples TRBV6-2 or TRBV6-3 to TRBJ1-1, with 11 bases aligning to TRBD1. The V and J ends lost 7 bases and 5 bases, in that order; junction bases with no gene match: 6. CDR3 length: 14 residues. Germline V lookup: CDR1 MNHEY, CDR2 SVGEGT. The CDR3 protein is CASMDRGPYTEAFF. The DNA for the CDR3 is TGTGCCAGCATGGACAGGGGGCCCTATACTGAAGCTTTCTTT.